This paragraph covers one T cell receptor (beta chain) sequence. Sample-barcoded 5' priming and a J-beta primer mix drove a second PCR of about 6 to 12 cycles. Each cDNA molecule was tagged by a template-switch adaptor with 12 random nucleotides. TCRdb re-derived calls from the 5' RACE reads in MiXCR, one entry per CDR3 protein. The sample lists about a million distinct CDR3 sequences, roughly 52% occurring once. This record comes from a study of blood T cells in healthy people across ages. Extracted total RNA amounted to at least 5.5 micrograms for each sample. The CDR3 is made up of 17 amino acids. Per germline, CDR1 SGDLS and CDR2 YYNGEE. V lost 4 bases and J lost 1; bases outside the gene matches: 13.

The specimen was blood. The rearrangement joins TRBV9 to TRBJ2-7; TRBD2 matches 8 bases. This TCR came from a man younger than 45 in good health. DNA for the CDR3: TGTGCCAGCAGCCCCCGGGAGGGATCGGCCTTTTCCTACGAGCAGTACTTC. This sequence encodes CASSPREGSAFSYEQYF.